Listed below are T cell receptor beta chains from one sample, sequenced in a study of identical twins. TCRdb re-called the 5' RACE reads with MiXCR, one entry per CDR3 protein. This sample has about 100,000 distinct CDR3 sequences; just under 6% occur once, and the top ten carry approximately 12%. Sequencing was done on a sample of memory T cells sorted from blood. The source is a woman between 45 and 65 years old in good health. Both conserved end residues are part of each CDR3. Each record gives: D gene, J gene, clone size, V gene, CDR3 protein, CDR3 DNA. A D gene is named only where the DNA matches it firmly. Not all rows give a size; the values are once, few, many and, for expanded clones, a class.

NA,TRBJ1-1,many,TRBV24-1,CATRPDGGTAEAFF,TGTGCCACCAGGCCCGATGGGGGGACCGCTGAAGCTTTCTTT
TRBD1,TRBJ2-2,NA,TRBV29-1,CSVEDRGGNGELFF,TGCAGCGTTGAGGACAGGGGTGGGAACGGGGAGCTGTTTTTT
TRBD1,TRBJ1-2,many,TRBV20-1,CSASDRDYGYTF,TGCAGTGCTAGCGACAGGGACTATGGCTACACCTTC
TRBD1,TRBJ1-1,many,TRBV7-2,CASSSRGFEAEAFF,TGTGCCAGCAGCTCCAGGGGGTTTGAGGCTGAAGCTTTCTTT
NA,TRBJ2-7,NA,TRBV2,CASKYRLSYEQYF,TGTGCCAGCAAATACCGACTCTCCTACGAGCAGTACTTC
NA,TRBJ1-1,few,TRBV18,CASSRVKNTEAFF,TGTGCCAGCTCACGAGTTAAGAACACTGAAGCTTTCTTT
NA,TRBJ1-1,many,TRBV28,CASSSSGGRSEAFF,TGTGCCAGCAGTTCCTCGGGAGGGAGGTCTGAAGCTTTCTTT
NA,TRBJ1-2,NA,TRBV2,CASIGGAQAYGYTF,TGTGCCAGCATTGGCGGGGCGCAAGCCTATGGCTACACCTTC
NA,TRBJ1-3,NA,TRBV12-3/TRBV12-4,CASSRAAGTGNTIYF,TGTGCCAGCAGTCGTGCAGCAGGGACTGGAAACACCATATATTTT
NA,TRBJ2-2,NA,TRBV10-3,CAISESKGRADTNTGELFF,TGTGCCATCAGTGAGTCGAAGGGTCGGGCAGACACGAACACCGGGGAGCTGTTTTTT
TRBD2,TRBJ2-7,many,TRBV18,CASSPGTSGKGEQYF,TGTGCCAGCTCACCCGGGACTAGCGGGAAAGGCGAGCAGTACTTC
TRBD1,TRBJ2-3,many,TRBV12-5,CASGSGQHLDTQYF,TGTGCTAGTGGTTCGGGACAGCATTTAGATACGCAGTATTTT
TRBD1,TRBJ2-2,many,TRBV5-1,CASSSGTANTGELFF,TGCGCCAGCAGCTCCGGGACAGCCAACACCGGGGAGCTGTTTTTT
NA,TRBJ1-1,many,TRBV19,CASTETGNLNTEAFF,TGTGCCAGTACGGAGACAGGTAATTTGAACACTGAAGCTTTCTTT
NA,TRBJ2-7,many,TRBV11-3,CASSWQQGGGDYEQYF,TGTGCCAGCAGCTGGCAACAAGGGGGGGGGGACTACGAGCAGTACTTC
NA,TRBJ2-3,many,TRBV19,CASSLGLPSSDTQYF,TGTGCCAGTAGTTTGGGACTCCCGAGCTCAGATACGCAGTATTTT
TRBD2,TRBJ2-1,NA,TRBV7-6,CASSLAFGTSGYNEQFF,TGTGCCAGCAGCTTAGCCTTTGGGACTAGCGGCTACAATGAGCAGTTCTTC
TRBD1,TRBJ2-1,NA,TRBV3-1,CASSQVRDRNNEQFF,TGTGCCAGCAGCCAAGTTAGGGACAGGAACAATGAGCAGTTCTTC
NA,TRBJ1-5,many,TRBV6-6,CASRSRGLDQPQHF,TGTGCCAGCAGATCAAGGGGCTTGGATCAGCCCCAGCATTTT
NA,TRBJ1-4,many,TRBV4-1,CASSQDRGRRSEKLFF,TGCGCCAGCAGCCAAGATCGCGGCCGTAGAAGCGAAAAACTGTTTTTT
NA,TRBJ1-3,many,TRBV29-1,CSVGGGSSGNTIYF,TGCAGCGTTGGGGGGGGTAGCTCTGGAAACACCATATATTTT
NA,TRBJ2-3,NA,TRBV13,CASSVNRVLGGPDTQYF,TGTGCCAGCAGCGTAAACCGGGTTCTGGGGGGACCAGATACGCAGTATTTT
NA,TRBJ1-1,many,TRBV12-3/TRBV12-4,CASSQGLGTEAFF,TGTGCCAGCTCCCAGGGCCTGGGCACTGAAGCTTTCTTT
NA,TRBJ1-2,many,TRBV24-1,CATSGNYGYTF,TGTGCCACCAGTGGGAACTATGGCTACACCTTC
NA,TRBJ2-1,NA,TRBV5-1,CASSLGAMGSYNEQFF,TGCGCCAGCAGCTTGGGGGCCATGGGGTCGTACAATGAGCAGTTCTTC
TRBD1,TRBJ2-3,many,TRBV29-1,CSGTGISTDTQYF,TGCAGCGGGACAGGGATTAGCACAGATACGCAGTATTTT
NA,TRBJ2-6,many,TRBV5-1,CASSQQSSGSGANVLTF,TGCGCCAGCAGTCAGCAGTCCTCCGGCTCTGGGGCCAACGTCCTGACTTTC
NA,TRBJ2-1,many,TRBV11-2,CASSRIDGKSNEQFF,TGTGCCAGCAGCCGGATAGATGGGAAATCCAATGAGCAGTTCTTC
NA,TRBJ2-1,many,TRBV6-1,CASSEGSGNEQFF,TGTGCCAGCAGTGAGGGATCTGGAAATGAGCAGTTCTTC
NA,TRBJ2-2,many,TRBV24-1,CATSHGGNTGELFF,TGTGCCACCAGTCACGGGGGGAACACCGGGGAGCTGTTTTTT
TRBD1,TRBJ1-5,few,TRBV20-1,CSASREGAFGQPQHF,TGCAGTGCTAGTAGAGAGGGGGCGTTCGGTCAGCCCCAGCATTTT
TRBD2,TRBJ2-2,many,TRBV7-2,CASTRRAGATGELFF,TGTGCCAGCACCCGGCGAGCGGGAGCCACCGGGGAGCTGTTTTTT
NA,TRBJ2-3,few,TRBV10-3,CATSFQGADTQYF,TGTGCCACATCATTTCAGGGAGCAGATACGCAGTATTTT
NA,TRBJ2-1,many,TRBV5-1,CASSFSLRGSSYNEQFF,TGCGCCAGCAGCTTTTCGCTCAGGGGAAGCTCCTACAATGAGCAGTTCTTC
NA,TRBJ2-5,few,TRBV30,CAWSVGGIEETQYF,TGTGCCTGGAGTGTCGGGGGCATTGAAGAGACCCAGTACTTC
NA,TRBJ2-3,many,TRBV5-6,CASSRRAGHGDTQYF,TGTGCCAGCAGCCGACGCGCGGGCCATGGGGATACGCAGTATTTT
TRBD1,TRBJ2-5,few,TRBV2,CATGTGGAELETQYF,TGTGCCACCGGGACAGGGGGCGCGGAACTGGAGACCCAGTACTTC
NA,TRBJ2-3,many,TRBV19,CASSMNWGSDTQYF,TGTGCCAGTAGTATGAACTGGGGTTCAGATACGCAGTATTTT
NA,TRBJ1-6,many,TRBV5-6,CASSSSRSSYNSPLHF,TGTGCCAGCAGCTCTAGCAGGAGCTCCTATAATTCACCCCTCCACTTT
NA,TRBJ2-2,NA,TRBV5-1,CASSFGEGTGELFF,TGCGCCAGCAGCTTTGGCGAAGGAACCGGGGAGCTGTTTTTT
TRBD1,TRBJ2-2,many,TRBV19,CASSTGTGYTGELFF,TGTGCCAGTAGTACCGGGACAGGGTACACCGGGGAGCTGTTTTTT
TRBD2,TRBJ2-2,many,TRBV19,CASAGLAGAGELFF,TGTGCCAGTGCAGGACTAGCGGGTGCCGGGGAGCTGTTTTTT
NA,TRBJ2-4,few,TRBV7-3,CASSTGPENIQYF,TGTGCCAGCAGCACAGGGCCGGAAAACATTCAGTACTTC
TRBD1,TRBJ1-1,many,TRBV30,CAWSTSTGVWGTEAFF,TGTGCCTGGAGTACTTCGACAGGGGTGTGGGGGACTGAAGCTTTCTTT
TRBD2,TRBJ2-5,many,TRBV20-1,CSARSGEMDQETQYF,TGCAGTGCTAGAAGCGGGGAGATGGACCAAGAGACCCAGTACTTC
NA,TRBJ1-1,many,TRBV12-3/TRBV12-4,CASSLGGKVEAFF,TGTGCCAGCAGTTTAGGGGGCAAGGTGGAAGCTTTCTTT
TRBD2,TRBJ2-1,few,TRBV11-3,CASSFGTSGRRGNEQFF,TGTGCCAGCAGCTTCGGGACTAGCGGGCGTCGGGGGAATGAGCAGTTCTTC
NA,TRBJ2-3,many,TRBV14,CASSQDPGANTQYF,TGTGCCAGCAGCCAAGACCCAGGGGCAAATACGCAGTATTTT
NA,TRBJ2-1,many,TRBV6-5,CASSPGLGQFF,TGTGCCAGCAGTCCTGGACTCGGGCAGTTCTTC
NA,TRBJ1-1,NA,TRBV14,CASSQVLGTEAFF,TGTGCCAGCAGCCAAGTATTGGGCACTGAAGCTTTCTTT
TRBD2,TRBJ2-4,many,TRBV24-1,CATSEAGTSFKNIQYF,TGTGCCACCAGTGAGGCCGGGACTAGTTTCAAAAACATTCAGTACTTC
TRBD1,TRBJ1-3,few,TRBV11-2,CASSIAGTGAGNTIYF,TGTGCCAGCAGCATAGCCGGGACAGGGGCTGGAAACACCATATATTTT
NA,TRBJ2-3,NA,TRBV20-1,CSASYRGGAWSDTQYF,TGCAGTGCCAGCTACAGGGGAGGGGCGTGGTCAGATACGCAGTATTTT
NA,TRBJ1-5,many,TRBV7-9,CASSLEGGIGNQPQHF,TGTGCCAGCAGCTTAGAAGGAGGGATTGGCAATCAGCCCCAGCATTTT
TRBD1,TRBJ2-7,many,TRBV5-1,CASSLESQGASAGYEQYF,TGCGCCAGCAGCTTGGAGTCACAGGGGGCGAGTGCGGGTTACGAGCAGTACTTC
NA,TRBJ2-3,few,TRBV20-1,CSARDVNTDTQYF,TGCAGTGCTCGTGACGTGAACACAGATACGCAGTATTTT
NA,TRBJ2-1,many,TRBV20-1,CSARDDGSSYNEQFF,TGCAGTGCTAGAGATGACGGGAGTTCCTACAATGAGCAGTTCTTC